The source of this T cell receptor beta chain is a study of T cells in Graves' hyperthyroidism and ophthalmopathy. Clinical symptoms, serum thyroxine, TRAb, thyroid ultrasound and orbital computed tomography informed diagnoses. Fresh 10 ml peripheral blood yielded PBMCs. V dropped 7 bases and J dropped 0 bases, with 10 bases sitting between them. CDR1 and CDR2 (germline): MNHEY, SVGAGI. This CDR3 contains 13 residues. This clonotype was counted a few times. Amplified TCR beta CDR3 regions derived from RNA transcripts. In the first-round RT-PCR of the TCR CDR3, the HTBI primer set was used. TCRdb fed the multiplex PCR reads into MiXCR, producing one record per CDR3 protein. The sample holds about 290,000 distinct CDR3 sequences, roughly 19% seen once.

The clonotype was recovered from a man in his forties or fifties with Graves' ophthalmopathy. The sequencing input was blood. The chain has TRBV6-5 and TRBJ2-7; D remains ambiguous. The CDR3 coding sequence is TGTGCCAGCACTTTGGGAAGCTCCTACGAGCAGTACTTC. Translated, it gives CASTLGSSYEQYF.